This T cell receptor beta chain was captured in a study of radiotherapy plus CTLA-4 blockade in lung cancer (dated by TCRdb to 2016 to 2019). With regard to the full study: Among enrolled patients, about 19% had an objective response and roughly 30% reached disease control.

Comments on this clone: This receptor's antigen is unknown. Within one base of it there is no much larger clone, and no base qualities were kept.

The study tested focal radiation therapy combined with CTLA-4 blockade (ipilimumab) in patients with chemo-refractory metastatic non-small-cell lung cancer. The full study reports these points: TCR clones derived from tumors expanded in peripheral blood after treatment with radiotherapy and ipilimumab. The strongest predictors of response, as reported, were early dynamic changes in blood T cell clones along with a rise in serum interferon-beta after radiation.

V loses 2 bases, J loses 8 bases, and the germline ends lie 12 bases apart. CDR1 is given as LNHDA and CDR2 as SQIVND, both from the germline V gene (reference sequence). Reading from cysteine to phenylalanine, the CDR3 counts 13 amino acids. CDR3 DNA only is kept here, 39 bases in frame from base 1. The library was generated by the immunoSEQ multiplex PCR assay. Sourced from immuneACCESS, this table was stored by TCRdb with only in-frame sequences that have V and J called. A share of the clones is absent; for the studies checked, an unresolved V gene accounts for under half, and the remainder has no known explanation. Here the sample has 48,000 or so clones; approximately 85% occur a single time. 4% to 5.5% of the sample goes to the ten largest clones.

This clonotype was obtained from a human donor with non-small cell lung cancer whose response to radiotherapy plus ipilimumab could not be evaluated. Sample: peripheral blood, taken from a patient treated with radiotherapy plus ipilimumab. The chain is made from TRBV19 and TRBJ1-1; TRBD1 is possibly the D segment (5 matching bases). The CDR3 region reads CASSIRGGTEAFF. The DNA sequence follows: TGTGCCAGTAGTATAAGGGGAGGGACGGAAGCTTTCTTT.